Following are 28 T cell receptor beta chains from one sample sequenced in a study of human T cells and chemical hapten exposure. Time point given: pre-sensitization, week 0. Treatment described: therapeutic diphenylcyclopropenone sensitization with weekly scalp DPC. MiXCR, run by TCRdb on the RACE reads, gives a single entry per CDR3 protein. The table has 300,000 to 450,000 distinct CDR3 sequences, roughly 5% seen once. Sequencing used whole blood, obtained in connection with sensitization to the hapten diphenylcyclopropenone (DPC). The receptors originated from a woman between 50 and 59 years old with alopecia areata. Some clones in this sample may be carry-over from other donors' samples.

This clonotype was counted many times. This rearrangement joins TRBV25-1 to TRBJ1-6; D not resolved. The CDR3 length is 12 residues. V dropped 6 bases and J dropped 7 bases, with 7 bases sitting between them. The germline gives CDR1 MGHDK, CDR2 SYGVNS. CDR3 region: CASSLPNSPLHF. As DNA, the CDR3 is TGTGCCAGCAGCCTCCCGAATTCACCCCTCCACTTT. Complete variable domain (other parts from reference TRBV25-1 and TRBJ1-6): EADIYQTPRYLVIGTGKKITLECSQTMGHDKMYWYQQDPGMELHLIHYSYGVNSTEKGDLSSESTVSRIRTEHFPLTLESARPSHTSQYLCASSLPNSPLHFGNGTRLTVT.

Ten or more counts support this clonotype. The rearrangement joins TRBV5-6 to TRBJ1-1; 9 positions match TRBD1. This CDR3 is built from 15 residues. CDR1 and CDR2 (germline): SGHDT, YYEEEE. The ends lost 2 bases at V and 4 bases at J; junction bases unmatched: 6. CDR3 amino acids: CASSFRDREITEAFF. In nucleotides, the CDR3 is TGTGCCAGCAGCTTCCGGGACAGGGAGATCACTGAAGCTTTCTTT.

This clonotype was counted many times. The chain links TRBV7-2 to TRBJ1-1; D may be TRBD1 (5 bases). Trimming removed 5 bases at V and 1 base at J, with 14 bases between. Germline loops: CDR1 SGHTA, CDR2 FQGNSA. This CDR3 contains 15 residues. The CDR3, as DNA: TGTGCCAGCAGCCCCGCACGAGGGGAGAACACTGAAGCTTTCTTT. Translated, it gives CASSPARGENTEAFF.

This clonotype was seen ten or more times. This chain joins TRBV4-1 and TRBJ2-7; 8 nucleotides align to TRBD2. Germline V gene sequence: CDR1 MGHRA, CDR2 YSYEKL. CDR3 length: 15 amino acids. V was pared by 2 bases and J by 4 bases, with 7 bases of the junction left unmatched. The CDR3 reads CASSQLSGMFYEQYF. The CDR3, as DNA: TGCGCCAGCAGCCAACTTAGCGGGATGTTTTACGAGCAGTACTTC.

This clonotype was found a few times. V gene TRBV6-2 or TRBV6-3 combines with J gene TRBJ2-2; D gene ambiguous. CDR3 size: 16 residues. In germline, CDR1 is MNHEY, CDR2 SVGEGT. Deletions cut 5 bases from V and 2 bases from J, with 15 bases between. For the CDR3, the DNA is TGTGCCAGCAGTACTCTCCTGACCGATAACACCGGGGAGCTGTTTTTT. The encoded protein is CASSTLLTDNTGELFF.

The table lists this clonotype with a few counts. The gene calls are TRBV20-1 and TRBJ2-1, with D uncertain. The length of the CDR3 is 14 residues. The germline V gene encodes CDR1 DFQATT and CDR2 SNEGSKA (reference sequence). V lost 6 bases to trimming and J lost 2 bases, with 14 bases between them. CDR3 in amino acids: CSALAPSTYNEQFF. CDR3 DNA sequence: TGCAGTGCCCTGGCCCCGTCCACCTACAATGAGCAGTTCTTC.

The V gene is TRBV6-1, the J gene TRBJ2-4; 7 bases align to TRBD2. Trimming took 2 bases from V and 0 from J; bases not matched to a gene: 10. Germline CDR1 MNHNS, CDR2 SASEGT. This CDR3 has 18 amino acids. This CDR3 reads CASSERSLAALAKNIQYF. The CDR3 DNA follows: TGTGCCAGCAGTGAAAGGTCCCTAGCGGCCCTAGCCAAAAACATTCAGTACTTC.

At least ten counts were recorded for this clonotype. The gene calls are TRBV12-3 or TRBV12-4 and TRBJ1-1, with TRBD1 as a possible D gene (5 bases). Trimming removed 5 bases at V and 5 bases at J, with 12 bases between. This CDR3 comprises 13 residues. CDR3 in DNA: TGTGCCAGCAGTGTACAGGTTTGGACTGAAGCTTTCTTT. Translation: CASSVQVWTEAFF.

Ten or more counts support this clonotype. The chain uses TRBV20-1 and TRBJ2-3; tentative D call: TRBD2 (6 bases). Germline loops: CDR1 DFQATT, CDR2 SNEGSKA (reference sequence). The V end lost 0 bases, the J end lost 11 bases, and 15 bases lay between the germline ends. The CDR3 totals 13 residues. The CDR3 here is CSARDTGDGRQYF. CDR3 DNA: TGCAGTGCTAGAGATACGGGGGATGGAAGGCAGTATTTT.

This clonotype was detected ten times or more. This rearrangement joins TRBV7-8 to TRBJ1-5; 8 nucleotides line up with TRBD1. Germline loops: CDR1 SGHVS, CDR2 FQNEAQ. Losses at the gene ends were 4 bases for V and 1 base for J; bases not matched to a gene: 3. This CDR3 has 15 amino acids. CDR3 sequence (DNA): TGTGCCAGCAGCTCTACAGGGGGGAGCAATCAGCCCCAGCATTTT. Its translation is CASSSTGGSNQPQHF.

The chain links TRBV28 to TRBJ1-4, with TRBD1 as a possible D gene (5 bases). V lost 10 bases to trimming and J lost 5 bases, with 14 bases between them. CDR3 length: 13 residues. Germline V CDR1 and CDR2: MDHEN, SYDVKM. The CDR3 DNA reads TGTGCCACCTTGACGGGGCCCAATGAAAAACTGTTTTTT. Encoded protein: CATLTGPNEKLFF.

This clonotype showed up many times. The genes are TRBV6-2 or TRBV6-3 and TRBJ1-6; tentatively, D is TRBD1 (6 bases). Germline loops: CDR1 MNHEY, CDR2 SVGEGT. V was cut by 6 bases and J by 10 bases, with 19 bases left in between. The CDR3 is made up of 15 amino acids. The CDR3 nucleotides read TGTGCCAGCAGGCTCGGACAGCTCCTAAAATCACCCCTCCACTTT. Its protein product is CASRLGQLLKSPLHF.

This rearrangement joins TRBV6-5 to TRBJ2-2; D may be TRBD2 (5 bases). Germline lookup yields CDR1 MNHEY and CDR2 SVGAGI. V dropped 10 bases and J dropped 6 bases, with 6 bases sitting between them. This CDR3 region has 10 residues. CDR3 amino acids: CATGSGELFF. CDR3 nucleotide sequence: TGTGCCACGGGGTCCGGGGAGCTGTTTTTT.

Ten or more counts support this clonotype. The rearrangement links TRBV14 to TRBJ1-3, with TRBD1 as a possible D gene (5 bases). V gave up 4 bases and J gave up 0 bases, with 25 bases separating them. The CDR3 is made up of 20 amino acids. Germline-derived CDR1 and CDR2 are SGHDN and FVKESK. The CDR3 loop reads CASSPTGRGSWTLSGNTIYF. The CDR3 DNA follows: TGTGCCAGCAGCCCGACCGGAAGGGGAAGTTGGACTCTCTCTGGAAACACCATATATTTT.

Many counts were recorded for this clonotype. The rearrangement uses TRBV29-1 and TRBJ2-3; D might be TRBD2 (6 bases). This CDR3 region has 13 residues. V lost 7 bases, J lost 3 bases, and 14 bases lay in between. The germline V gene encodes CDR1 SQVTM and CDR2 ANQGSEA. As DNA, the CDR3 is TGCAGCGCCGGGACTGTTCTAACAGATACGCAGTATTTT. Translation gives CSAGTVLTDTQYF.

The table lists this clonotype with many counts. The chain employs TRBV28 and TRBJ2-3; D perhaps matches TRBD2 (6 bases). V lost 4 bases, J lost 1 base, and 12 bases lay in between. The CDR3 length is 15 residues. Germline V gene lookup returns CDR1 MDHEN and CDR2 SYDVKM. The CDR3 DNA follows: TGTGCCAGCAGTTCCCGGCCGGGAGGCACAGATACGCAGTATTTT. It codes for CASSSRPGGTDTQYF.

The sample holds a few counts of this clonotype. V gene TRBV6-6 combines with J gene TRBJ2-3; 7 bases line up with TRBD1. The germline gives CDR1 MNHNY, CDR2 SVGAGI (reference sequence). The CDR3 totals 15 residues. After removal of 6 bases from V and 0 bases from J, the junction contained 6 bases not matched to a gene. DNA for the CDR3: TGTGCCAGCAGCATGAGACAGGGCAGCACAGATACGCAGTATTTT. Translation gives CASSMRQGSTDTQYF.

The gene calls are TRBV6-6 and TRBJ1-1; D possibly corresponds to TRBD1 (6 bases). The CDR3 consists of 13 residues. V was shortened by 7 bases and J by 3 bases, with 12 bases between the two germline ends. Germline V CDR1 and CDR2: MNHNY, SVGAGI (reference sequence). The CDR3 coding sequence is TGTGCCAGCAAGTTACAGGGACACACTGAAGCTTTCTTT. It encodes CASKLQGHTEAFF.

This clonotype was found many times. V usage is TRBV7-2 and J usage is TRBJ2-1; D is uncertain. Germline values: CDR1 SGHTA, CDR2 FQGNSA. The CDR3 contains 16 residues. The germline V and J ends were trimmed by 2 bases and 4 bases, with 15 bases remaining between them. CDR3 in amino acids: CASSLSSVPSYNEQFF. The DNA for the CDR3 is TGTGCCAGCAGCTTATCCAGTGTCCCCTCGTACAATGAGCAGTTCTTC.

This clonotype was detected ten times or more. The chain couples TRBV29-1 to TRBJ2-2, with D possibly being TRBD1 (5 bases). Deletions cut 0 bases from V and 7 bases from J, with 12 bases between. The CDR3 extends over 14 amino acids. Germline-derived CDR1 and CDR2 are SQVTM and ANQGSEA. CDR3 residues: CSVEDGASGGELFF. CDR3 nucleotides: TGCAGCGTTGAAGATGGGGCCTCCGGCGGGGAGCTGTTTTTT.

This clonotype was seen repeatedly, ten times or more. The V and J genes are TRBV10-2 and TRBJ1-1; D remains ambiguous. V was clipped by 0 bases and J by 11 bases, with 19 bases between them. The CDR3 has 15 residues. Germline CDR1 WSHSY, CDR2 SAAADI. CDR3 protein: CASSESPEWIRNAFF. The CDR3 nucleotides are TGCGCCAGCAGTGAGTCGCCGGAGTGGATTCGGAATGCTTTCTTT.

Many counts were recorded for this clonotype. The V call is TRBV12-3 or TRBV12-4, the J call TRBJ1-5; D unclear. V was shortened by 3 bases and J by 0 bases, with 6 bases between the two germline ends. The CDR3 runs 14 residues. CDR3: CASSLSVSNQPQHF. In nucleotides, the CDR3 is TGTGCCAGCAGTTTGTCGGTTAGCAATCAGCCCCAGCATTTT.

This clonotype has ten or more counts. The rearrangement joins TRBV2 to TRBJ1-1, with D unresolved. V was shortened by 5 bases and J by 5 bases, with 15 bases between the two germline ends. The CDR3 covers 14 residues. The germline gives CDR1 SNHLY, CDR2 FYNNEI. The CDR3 is CASSQDPSGTEAFF. CDR3 nucleotide sequence: TGTGCCAGCAGTCAGGACCCTTCGGGTACTGAAGCTTTCTTT.

The chain uses TRBV9 and TRBJ2-7; D is unresolved. Germline V gives CDR1 SGDLS, CDR2 YYNGEE. Trimming cost V 2 bases and J 7 bases, with 13 bases left between them. The CDR3 has 13 residues. This CDR3 reads CASSVGPAREQYF. The CDR3 region has the DNA TGTGCCAGCAGCGTTGGACCGGCTAGGGAGCAGTACTTC.

The chain joins TRBV12-5 to TRBJ2-2; 9 nucleotides line up with TRBD1. The CDR3 covers 17 residues. J gave up 4 bases and V 6 bases, and 12 bases lay outside the gene matches. Germline CDR1 reads LGHNT; CDR2 reads FRNRAP. The CDR3 coding sequence is TGTGCTAGTGGAACCACCGGGACAGGGAGGTCCACCGGGGAGCTGTTTTTT. This encodes CASGTTGTGRSTGELFF.

This clonotype turned up a few times. V gene TRBV7-2 combines with J gene TRBJ1-2; no clear D gene. This CDR3 spans 13 amino acids. Trimming cost V 2 bases and J 3 bases, with 7 bases left between them. CDR1 and CDR2 from the germline V gene are SGHTA and FQGNSA. This chain's CDR3 is CASSLYQYYGYTF. The CDR3 nucleotides are TGTGCCAGCAGCTTATACCAGTACTATGGCTACACCTTC.

This clonotype was seen ten or more times. The V gene is TRBV12-3 or TRBV12-4, the J gene TRBJ1-2, with no clear D. CDR3 size: 11 residues. V lost 8 bases and J lost 4, with 8 bases in between. The chain's CDR3 is CASVSFYGYTF. CDR3 coding DNA: TGTGCCAGCGTGAGCTTCTATGGCTACACCTTC.

This clonotype was counted many times. This chain uses TRBV9 with TRBJ1-5, with D uncertain. Trimming shortened V by 0 bases and J by 7 bases, and 8 bases separated the two germline ends. Germline-derived CDR1 and CDR2 are SGDLS and YYNGEE. There are 13 residues in the CDR3. CDR3 residues: CASSVEVGQPQHF. The CDR3 DNA is TGTGCCAGCAGCGTAGAAGTAGGACAGCCCCAGCATTTT.